This is a list of T cell receptor beta chains from one sample in a study of blood T cell repertoires in COVID-19. Libraries were prepared by immunoSEQ multiplex PCR; TCRdb keeps only in-frame clonotypes and omits some of them. The sample gives roughly 120,000 clones, roughly 88% of which show up once; 5% to 6% is in the top ten. Sample: peripheral blood. These receptors came from a human donor in a cohort sampled during active COVID-19. Each CDR3 is given with its conserved first and last residue. The order of the fields is V gene, clone size, D gene, J gene, CDR3 DNA, CDR3 protein. The D gene is left open where the match is weak. Clone size is shown for a subset of rows, as once, few, many or a class of expanded clone.

V gene: TRBV27; clone size: .; D gene: .; J gene: TRBJ1-2; CDR3 DNA: TGTGCCAGCAGCCCATCAGGACGGACTTATGGCTACACCTTC; CDR3 protein: CASSPSGRTYGYTF
V gene: TRBV19; clone size: few; D gene: TRBD1; J gene: TRBJ2-2; CDR3 DNA: TGTGCCAGTAGTGGACAGGGGAACACCGGGGAGCTGTTTTTT; CDR3 protein: CASSGQGNTGELFF
V gene: TRBV5-1; clone size: few; D gene: .; J gene: TRBJ2-5; CDR3 DNA: TGCGCCAGCAGCTTGGAGGCTAGTGGAGAGACCCAGTACTTC; CDR3 protein: CASSLEASGETQYF
V gene: TRBV15; clone size: .; D gene: .; J gene: TRBJ1-4; CDR3 DNA: TGTGCCACCAGCGGCCCAGGGGTCCCTAATGAAAAACTGTTTTTT; CDR3 protein: CATSGPGVPNEKLFF
V gene: TRBV18; clone size: .; D gene: .; J gene: TRBJ2-7; CDR3 DNA: TGTGCCAGCTCACCGGAGGAATACGAGCAGTACTTC; CDR3 protein: CASSPEEYEQYF
V gene: TRBV3-1/TRBV3-2; clone size: .; D gene: .; J gene: TRBJ1-6; CDR3 DNA: TGTGCCAGCAGCCAAGATGCGTCAAGCTCCTATAATTCACCCCTCCACTTT; CDR3 protein: CASSQDASSSYNSPLHF
V gene: TRBV6-1; clone size: .; D gene: .; J gene: TRBJ1-2; CDR3 DNA: TGTGCCAGCAGTGCCCCCCTCTCAGGGGAGGGCAACTATGGCTACACCTTC; CDR3 protein: CASSAPLSGEGNYGYTF
V gene: TRBV9; clone size: .; D gene: TRBD2; J gene: TRBJ2-7; CDR3 DNA: TGTGCCAGCAGCGTAAACGCGGGGGGATACTACGAGCAGTACTTC; CDR3 protein: CASSVNAGGYYEQYF
V gene: TRBV27; clone size: .; D gene: TRBD1; J gene: TRBJ1-2; CDR3 DNA: TGTGCCAGCAGTTTAACCCAGGGGGCGGATGGCTACACCTTC; CDR3 protein: CASSLTQGADGYTF
V gene: TRBV6-2/TRBV6-3; clone size: .; D gene: TRBD2; J gene: TRBJ2-1; CDR3 DNA: TGTGCCAGCAGTAGGGGACCCAGGGACTACATCAATGAGCAGTTCTTC; CDR3 protein: CASSRGPRDYINEQFF
V gene: TRBV27; clone size: .; D gene: .; J gene: TRBJ1-5; CDR3 DNA: TGTGCCAGCAGTTTATCGAGGGGCGGAGGGGCTGGTCAGCCCCAGCATTTT; CDR3 protein: CASSLSRGGGAGQPQHF
V gene: TRBV6-5; clone size: .; D gene: .; J gene: TRBJ1-1; CDR3 DNA: TGTGCCAGCATCAGAAGGGAGGCGCCCCGAGCTTTCTTT; CDR3 protein: CASIRREAPRAFF
V gene: TRBV12-3/TRBV12-4; clone size: .; D gene: .; J gene: TRBJ2-7; CDR3 DNA: TGTGCCAGCAGGCTAGGCGGAGCCTACGAGCAGTACTTC; CDR3 protein: CASRLGGAYEQYF
V gene: TRBV11-2; clone size: .; D gene: .; J gene: TRBJ1-1; CDR3 DNA: TGTGCCAGCAGCCCCGGGAGGATGGCTGAAGCTTTCTTT; CDR3 protein: CASSPGRMAEAFF
V gene: TRBV4-1; clone size: once; D gene: TRBD2; J gene: TRBJ2-2; CDR3 DNA: TGCGCCAGCAGCCCCCGACTAGCGGGAGGAACCGGGGAGCTGTTTTTT; CDR3 protein: CASSPRLAGGTGELFF
V gene: TRBV4-1; clone size: .; D gene: .; J gene: TRBJ2-7; CDR3 DNA: TGCGCCAGCAGCCAAGAGCAGGTTCCCTACGAGCAGTACTTC; CDR3 protein: CASSQEQVPYEQYF
V gene: TRBV7-7; clone size: .; D gene: .; J gene: TRBJ2-3; CDR3 DNA: TGTGCTAGCAGCTTAGTGGGACACGCGACAGATACGCAGTATTTT; CDR3 protein: CASSLVGHATDTQYF
V gene: TRBV29-1; clone size: .; D gene: .; J gene: TRBJ1-1; CDR3 DNA: TGCAGCGTTGAAGGGACAGCAAACACTGAAGCTTTCTTT; CDR3 protein: CSVEGTANTEAFF
V gene: TRBV7-9; clone size: .; D gene: TRBD1; J gene: TRBJ1-1; CDR3 DNA: TGTGCCAGCAGCTTAGCGCAAAGTTGGGGACAGCACACTGAAGCTTTCTTT; CDR3 protein: CASSLAQSWGQHTEAFF
V gene: TRBV7-9; clone size: .; D gene: .; J gene: TRBJ1-2; CDR3 DNA: TGTGCCAGCAGCCCAGGGACAAATGATGGCTACACCTTC; CDR3 protein: CASSPGTNDGYTF
V gene: TRBV12-1; clone size: .; D gene: .; J gene: TRBJ2-3; CDR3 DNA: TGTGCCAGCAATCAGGCCTCGTCCGGGACTAGCGGGAGGGCCTTCGCAGATACGCAGTATTTT; CDR3 protein: CASNQASSGTSGRAFADTQYF
V gene: TRBV4-3; clone size: .; D gene: TRBD1; J gene: TRBJ1-2; CDR3 DNA: TGCGCCAGCAGCCAAACCCGGGACAGTAGAACGTCCGCCTTC; CDR3 protein: CASSQTRDSRTSAF
V gene: TRBV10-3; clone size: .; D gene: TRBD2; J gene: TRBJ2-1; CDR3 DNA: TGTGCCATCAGTGAAGCCGGGACTAGCGGGAGTTATGAGCAGTTCTTC; CDR3 protein: CAISEAGTSGSYEQFF
V gene: TRBV21-1; clone size: .; D gene: .; J gene: TRBJ1-6; CDR3 DNA: TGTGCCAGCAGCAACAGGGGCGGCTATAATTCACCCCTCCACTTT; CDR3 protein: CASSNRGGYNSPLHF
V gene: TRBV19; clone size: .; D gene: .; J gene: TRBJ1-5; CDR3 DNA: TGTGCCAGTAGTATTCTGGGAGATCAGCCCCAGCATTTT; CDR3 protein: CASSILGDQPQHF
V gene: TRBV20-1; clone size: .; D gene: .; J gene: TRBJ1-5; CDR3 DNA: TGCAGTGCTAGTCGAGAAGGACACCCTAGCAATCAGCCCCAGCATTTT; CDR3 protein: CSASREGHPSNQPQHF
V gene: TRBV19; clone size: .; D gene: TRBD2; J gene: TRBJ2-7; CDR3 DNA: TGTGCCAGTAGTCAGGGACTAGCGGGAGCCTACGAGCAGTACTTC; CDR3 protein: CASSQGLAGAYEQYF
V gene: TRBV4-1; clone size: .; D gene: TRBD2; J gene: TRBJ2-7; CDR3 DNA: TGCGCCAGCAGCCCTTGGACTAGATCGAACTACGAGCAGTACTTC; CDR3 protein: CASSPWTRSNYEQYF
V gene: TRBV18; clone size: .; D gene: .; J gene: TRBJ1-1; CDR3 DNA: TGTGCCAGCTCACCAAGCAGGGAGGTCAGGACTGAAGCTTTCTTT; CDR3 protein: CASSPSREVRTEAFF
V gene: TRBV7-3; clone size: .; D gene: .; J gene: TRBJ1-2; CDR3 DNA: TGTGCCAGCAGCCCCCAGGGGTTGGGCTCTAACTATGGCTACACCTTC; CDR3 protein: CASSPQGLGSNYGYTF
V gene: TRBV6-1; clone size: .; D gene: .; J gene: TRBJ1-1; CDR3 DNA: TGTGCCAGCAGTGATAGGGGCTCCATGAACACTGAAGCTTTCTTT; CDR3 protein: CASSDRGSMNTEAFF
V gene: TRBV7-3; clone size: few; D gene: TRBD1; J gene: TRBJ1-2; CDR3 DNA: TGTGCCAGCAGCTTACGGGGAAGGACAGGGGGTGGCCCTAACTATGGCTACACCTTC; CDR3 protein: CASSLRGRTGGGPNYGYTF
V gene: TRBV2; clone size: .; D gene: .; J gene: TRBJ1-5; CDR3 DNA: TGTGCCAGCTCCGTAGAGGGGGTTAATCAGCCCCAGCATTTT; CDR3 protein: CASSVEGVNQPQHF
V gene: TRBV5-1; clone size: .; D gene: .; J gene: TRBJ2-3; CDR3 DNA: TGCGCCAGCAGGACAGGGACTAGCACAGATACGCAGTATTTT; CDR3 protein: CASRTGTSTDTQYF
V gene: TRBV5-6; clone size: .; D gene: .; J gene: TRBJ2-6; CDR3 DNA: TGTGCCAGCAGCTTGGGGGCAGGAATTCACTCTGGGGCCAACGTCCTGACTTTC; CDR3 protein: CASSLGAGIHSGANVLTF
V gene: TRBV7-9; clone size: .; D gene: TRBD2; J gene: TRBJ2-2; CDR3 DNA: TGTGCCAGCAGCTTAGCGCGGGGGACCGGGGAGCTGTTTTTT; CDR3 protein: CASSLARGTGELFF
V gene: TRBV7-2; clone size: .; D gene: TRBD2; J gene: TRBJ2-3; CDR3 DNA: TGTGCCAGCAGCCTGACCGGGACTAGCGGGAGGTATCGCACAGATACGCAGTATTTT; CDR3 protein: CASSLTGTSGRYRTDTQYF
V gene: TRBV19; clone size: .; D gene: TRBD1; J gene: TRBJ2-1; CDR3 DNA: TGTGCCAGTAGTATCGGACAGGGGGTTTACAATGAGCAGTTCTTC; CDR3 protein: CASSIGQGVYNEQFF
V gene: TRBV18; clone size: .; D gene: TRBD1; J gene: TRBJ1-2; CDR3 DNA: TGTGCCAGCTCACTAGACAGGGATGGCTACACCTTC; CDR3 protein: CASSLDRDGYTF
V gene: TRBV18; clone size: .; D gene: TRBD1; J gene: TRBJ1-1; CDR3 DNA: TGTGCCAGCTCACGGACAGGGACGGACACTGAAGCTTTCTTT; CDR3 protein: CASSRTGTDTEAFF
V gene: TRBV9; clone size: .; D gene: TRBD1; J gene: TRBJ1-1; CDR3 DNA: TGTGCCAGCAGCGTCACACCACAGGGGGCACGGAACACTGAAGCTTTCTTT; CDR3 protein: CASSVTPQGARNTEAFF